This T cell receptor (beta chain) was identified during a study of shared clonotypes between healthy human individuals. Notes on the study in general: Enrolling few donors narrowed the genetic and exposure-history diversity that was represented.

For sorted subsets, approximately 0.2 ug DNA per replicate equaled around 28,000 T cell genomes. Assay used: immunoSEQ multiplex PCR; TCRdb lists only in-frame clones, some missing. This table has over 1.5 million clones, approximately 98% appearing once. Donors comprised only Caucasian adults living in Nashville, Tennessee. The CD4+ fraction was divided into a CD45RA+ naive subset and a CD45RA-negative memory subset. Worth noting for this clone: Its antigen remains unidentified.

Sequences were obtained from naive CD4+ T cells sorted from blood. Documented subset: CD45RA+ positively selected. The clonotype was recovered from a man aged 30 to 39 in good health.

Here the CDR3 DNA reads TGTGCCAGCAGTTACCCATTTGTACAGGGGGACTATGGCTACACCTTC. Amino acids: CASSYPFVQGDYGYTF. The chain is built from TRBV6-6 and TRBJ1-2, with 8 bases identical to TRBD1. Germline CDR1 and CDR2: MNHNY and SVGAGI (reference sequence). Trimming removed 2 bases from V and 3 bases from J; junction bases left unmatched: 8. The length of the CDR3 is 16 residues.